This TCR beta chain appears in the sequencing data of a study of beta chain features in type 1 diabetes. Broader study findings: Resolution of whether HLA type affects TCRB rearrangement was not achieved here.

Notes on this clone: Its target is unknown.

With 2 bases removed from V and 6 bases from J, the gap between germline ends came to 11 bases. CDR3 length equals 13 residues. The germline gives CDR1 KGHSH, CDR2 LQKENI. Sequencing targeted expressed TCRB transcripts, as all isolated RNA had been reverse transcribed. Sequencing used immunoSEQ multiplex PCR; TCRdb keeps in-frame clones, though not all of them. Counted here are 350,000 or so clones, 20% occurring once; the ten biggest clones make up 0.044%. The sequencing input was naive CD4+ T cells from blood. The sequence came from a woman younger than 30 in good health. J is TRBJ2-7 and V is TRBV18, with D possibly matching TRBD2 (6 bases). CDR3 loop: CASSPGGPFEQYF. As DNA, the CDR3 is TGTGCCAGCTCACCAGGAGGGCCCTTCGAGCAGTACTTC.